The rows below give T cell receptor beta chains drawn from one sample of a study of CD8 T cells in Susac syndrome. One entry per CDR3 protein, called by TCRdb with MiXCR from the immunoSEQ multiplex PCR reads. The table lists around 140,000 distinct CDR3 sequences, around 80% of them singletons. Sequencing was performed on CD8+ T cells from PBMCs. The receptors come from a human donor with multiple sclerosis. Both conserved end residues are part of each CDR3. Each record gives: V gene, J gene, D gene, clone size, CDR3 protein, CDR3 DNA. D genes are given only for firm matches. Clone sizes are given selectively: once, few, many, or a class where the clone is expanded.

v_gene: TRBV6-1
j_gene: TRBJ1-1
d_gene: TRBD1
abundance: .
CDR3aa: CASWDRVVLFGNTEAFF
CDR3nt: TGTGCCAGCTGGGACAGGGTGGTGTTATTCGGGAACACTGAAGCTTTCTTT

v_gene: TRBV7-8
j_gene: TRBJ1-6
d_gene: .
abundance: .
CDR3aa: CASSLVGGGNSPLHF
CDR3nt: TGTGCCAGCAGCTTAGTGGGGGGGGGTAATTCACCCCTCCACTTT

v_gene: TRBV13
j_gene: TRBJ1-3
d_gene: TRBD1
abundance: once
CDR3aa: CASSAQGPDTIYF
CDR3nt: TGTGCCAGCAGCGCACAGGGGCCGGACACCATATATTTT

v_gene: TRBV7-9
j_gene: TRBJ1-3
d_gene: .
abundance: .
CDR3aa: CASRSNFEVSGNTIYF
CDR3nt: TGTGCCAGCAGGTCCAACTTCGAAGTTTCTGGAAACACCATATATTTT

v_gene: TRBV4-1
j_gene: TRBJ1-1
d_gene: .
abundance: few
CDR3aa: CASSQEEGLATEAFF
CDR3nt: TGCGCCAGCAGCCAAGAAGAGGGACTGGCCACTGAAGCTTTCTTT

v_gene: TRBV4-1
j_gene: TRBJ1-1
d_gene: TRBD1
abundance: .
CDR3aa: CASSVRQGRNTEAFF
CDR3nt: TGCGCCAGCAGCGTTAGACAGGGTAGGAACACTGAAGCTTTCTTT

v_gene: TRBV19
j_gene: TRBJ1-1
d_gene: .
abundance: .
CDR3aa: CAGSQGLNTEAFF
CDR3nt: TGTGCCGGCTCACAGGGATTGAACACTGAAGCTTTCTTT

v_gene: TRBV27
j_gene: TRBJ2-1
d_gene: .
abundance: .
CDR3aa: CASSLSGVALHNEQFF
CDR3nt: TGTGCCAGCAGTTTATCGGGGGTAGCGTTACACAATGAGCAGTTCTTC

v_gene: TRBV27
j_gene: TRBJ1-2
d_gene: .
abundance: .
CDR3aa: CASSLSSSRYGYTF
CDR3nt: TGTGCCAGCAGTTTATCAAGCAGTCGCTATGGCTACACCTTC

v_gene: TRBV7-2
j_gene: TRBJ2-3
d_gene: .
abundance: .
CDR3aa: CASSSPLRKLTDTQYF
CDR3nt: TGTGCCAGCAGCTCACCTCTGCGGAAACTCACAGATACGCAGTATTTT

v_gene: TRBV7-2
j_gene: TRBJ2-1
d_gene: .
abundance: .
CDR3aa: CASSLATAWPKDEQFF
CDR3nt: TGTGCCAGCAGCTTAGCCACAGCATGGCCGAAGGATGAGCAGTTCTTC

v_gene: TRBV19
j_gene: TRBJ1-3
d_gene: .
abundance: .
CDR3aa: CASSIGGNTIYF
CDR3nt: TGTGCCAGTAGTATTGGGGGCAACACCATATATTTT

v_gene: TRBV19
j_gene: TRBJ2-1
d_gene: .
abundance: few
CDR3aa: CASSNAGSAYNEQFF
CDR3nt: TGTGCCAGTAGTAACGCGGGATCGGCTTACAATGAGCAGTTCTTC

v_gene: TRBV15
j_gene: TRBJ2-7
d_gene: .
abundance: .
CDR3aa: CATSRGPPSYEQYF
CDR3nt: TGTGCCACCAGCAGAGGACCGCCCTCCTACGAGCAGTACTTC

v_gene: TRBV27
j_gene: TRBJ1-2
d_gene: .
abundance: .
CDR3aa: CASRAGYGYTF
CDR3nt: TGTGCCAGCAGGGCAGGGTACGGCTACACCTTC

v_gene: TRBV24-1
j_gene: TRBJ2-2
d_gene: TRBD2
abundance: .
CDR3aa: CATSEDRTSLTGELFF
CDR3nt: TGTGCCACCAGTGAAGATCGGACTAGCCTTACCGGGGAGCTGTTTTTT

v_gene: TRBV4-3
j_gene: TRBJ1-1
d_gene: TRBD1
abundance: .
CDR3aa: CASTSHLDRSWNTEAFF
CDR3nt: TGCGCCAGCACCTCCCACCTGGACAGGTCGTGGAACACTGAAGCTTTCTTT

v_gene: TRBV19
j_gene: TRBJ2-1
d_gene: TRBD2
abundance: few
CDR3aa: CASSMASGPYNEQFF
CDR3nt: TGTGCCAGTAGTATGGCTAGCGGGCCCTACAATGAGCAGTTCTTC

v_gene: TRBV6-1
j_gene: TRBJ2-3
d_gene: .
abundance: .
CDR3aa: CAISEPGHSTDTQYF
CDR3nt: TGTGCCATCAGTGAGCCGGGACACAGCACAGATACGCAGTATTTT

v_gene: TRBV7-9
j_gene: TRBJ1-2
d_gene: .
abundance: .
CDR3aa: CASSLGGTLLGYTF
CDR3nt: TGTGCCAGCAGCTTAGGTGGGACACTCTTAGGCTACACCTTC

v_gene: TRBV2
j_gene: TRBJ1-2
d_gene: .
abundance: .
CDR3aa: CASSGGAQLGYGYTF
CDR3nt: TGTGCCAGCAGTGGGGGGGCCCAACTCGGGTATGGCTACACCTTC

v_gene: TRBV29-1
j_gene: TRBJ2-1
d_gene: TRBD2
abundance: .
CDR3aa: CSAYSLAGGSVDEQFF
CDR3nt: TGCAGCGCCTACTCCCTAGCGGGGGGGTCCGTTGATGAGCAGTTCTTC

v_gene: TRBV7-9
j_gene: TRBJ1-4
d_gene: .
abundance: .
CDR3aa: CASSIPWGRQKKLFF
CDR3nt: TGTGCCAGCAGTATTCCCTGGGGACGACAGAAAAAACTGTTTTTT

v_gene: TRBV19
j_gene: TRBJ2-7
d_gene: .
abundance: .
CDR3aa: CASKPGRSSYEQYF
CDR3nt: TGTGCCAGCAAACCGGGACGGAGCTCCTACGAGCAGTACTTC

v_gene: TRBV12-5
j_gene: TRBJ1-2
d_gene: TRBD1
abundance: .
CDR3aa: CASGFSLGQGLDGYTF
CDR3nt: TGTGCTAGTGGTTTTTCTCTAGGACAGGGTCTAGATGGCTACACCTTC

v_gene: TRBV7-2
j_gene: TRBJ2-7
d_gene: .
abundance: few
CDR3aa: CASSLGAGSSYEQYF
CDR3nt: TGTGCCAGCAGCTTAGGAGCAGGCTCCTCCTACGAGCAGTACTTC

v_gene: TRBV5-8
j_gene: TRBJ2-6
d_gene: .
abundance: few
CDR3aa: CASSQDVSGANVLTF
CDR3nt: TGTGCCAGCAGCCAGGACGTCTCTGGGGCCAACGTCCTGACTTTC

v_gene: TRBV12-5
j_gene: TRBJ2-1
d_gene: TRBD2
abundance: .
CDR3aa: CASGFAGLAGDNEQFF
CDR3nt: TGTGCTAGTGGTTTTGCGGGACTAGCGGGGGACAATGAGCAGTTCTTC

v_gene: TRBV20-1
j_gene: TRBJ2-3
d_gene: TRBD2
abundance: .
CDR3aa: CSAERESDTQYF
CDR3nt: TGCAGTGCGGAGCGGGAGTCCGATACGCAGTATTTT

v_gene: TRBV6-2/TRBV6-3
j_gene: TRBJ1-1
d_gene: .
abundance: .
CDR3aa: CASSPIRGMNTEAFF
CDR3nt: TGTGCCAGCAGTCCTATCCGCGGGATGAACACTGAAGCTTTCTTT

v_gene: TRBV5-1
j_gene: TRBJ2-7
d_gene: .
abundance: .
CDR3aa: CASSFQGLSHEQYF
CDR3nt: TGCGCCAGCAGCTTTCAGGGGCTCTCCCACGAGCAGTACTTC

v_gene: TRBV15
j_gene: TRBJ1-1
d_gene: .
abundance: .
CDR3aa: CATSRDLFGWLFAEAFF
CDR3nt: TGTGCCACCAGCAGAGACTTATTTGGGTGGCTGTTCGCTGAAGCTTTCTTT

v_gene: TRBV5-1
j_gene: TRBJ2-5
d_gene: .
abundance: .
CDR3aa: CASSPRGAPEETQYF
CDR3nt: TGCGCCAGCAGCCCCCGGGGGGCCCCTGAAGAGACCCAGTACTTC

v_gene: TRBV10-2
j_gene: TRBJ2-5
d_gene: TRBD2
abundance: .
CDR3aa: CASSPGGPSQAQYF
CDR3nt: TGCGCCAGCTCCCCGGGGGGGCCCTCCCAAGCCCAGTACTTC

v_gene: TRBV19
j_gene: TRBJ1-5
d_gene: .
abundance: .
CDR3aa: CASSMGHRGNQPQHF
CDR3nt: TGTGCCAGTAGTATGGGACACCGAGGCAATCAGCCCCAGCATTTT

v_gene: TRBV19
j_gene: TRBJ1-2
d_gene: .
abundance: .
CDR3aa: CASSIGGVAYGYTF
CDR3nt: TGTGCCAGTAGTATCGGGGGAGTCGCCTATGGCTACACCTTC

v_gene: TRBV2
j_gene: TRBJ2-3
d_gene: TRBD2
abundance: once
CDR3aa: CADLGPSGATDTQYF
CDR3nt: TGTGCCGACCTAGGGCCTAGCGGGGCCACAGATACGCAGTATTTT

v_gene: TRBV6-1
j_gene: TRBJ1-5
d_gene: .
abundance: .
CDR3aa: CASSPRTSYSNQPQHF
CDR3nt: TGTGCCAGCAGTCCCCGGACATCTTATAGCAATCAGCCCCAGCATTTT

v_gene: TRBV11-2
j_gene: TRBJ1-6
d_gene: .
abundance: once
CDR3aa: CASSARGNNSPLHF
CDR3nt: TGTGCCAGCAGCGCCAGGGGTAATAATTCACCCCTCCACTTT

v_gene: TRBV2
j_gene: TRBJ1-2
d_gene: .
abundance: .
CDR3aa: CASSEWVLNYGYTF
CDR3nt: TGTGCCAGCAGTGAGTGGGTTTTGAACTATGGCTACACCTTC

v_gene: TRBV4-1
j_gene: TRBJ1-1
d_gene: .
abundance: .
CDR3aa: CASSQVGGRSETFF
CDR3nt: TGCGCCAGCAGCCAAGTTGGGGGACGCAGTGAGACTTTCTTT

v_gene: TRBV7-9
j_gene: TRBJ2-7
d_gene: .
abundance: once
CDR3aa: CASSLVANEQYF
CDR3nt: TGTGCCAGCAGCTTGGTTGCGAACGAGCAGTACTTC

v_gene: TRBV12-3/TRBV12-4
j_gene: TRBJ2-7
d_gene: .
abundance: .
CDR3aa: CASSYAPGLIYEQYF
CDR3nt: TGTGCCAGCAGCTACGCCCCGGGACTCATCTACGAGCAGTACTTC

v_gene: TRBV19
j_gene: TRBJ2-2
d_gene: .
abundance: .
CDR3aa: CASSIPRNTGELFF
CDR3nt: TGTGCCAGTAGTATTCCCAGGAACACCGGGGAGCTGTTTTTT

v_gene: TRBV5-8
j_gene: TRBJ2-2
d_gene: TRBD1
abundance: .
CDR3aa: CASSPEGQGAHGELFF
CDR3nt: TGTGCCAGCAGCCCAGAAGGACAGGGGGCCCACGGGGAGCTGTTTTTT

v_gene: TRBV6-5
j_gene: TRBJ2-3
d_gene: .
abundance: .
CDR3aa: CASSYSMGESTDTQYF
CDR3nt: TGTGCCAGCAGTTACTCGATGGGAGAGAGCACAGATACGCAGTATTTT

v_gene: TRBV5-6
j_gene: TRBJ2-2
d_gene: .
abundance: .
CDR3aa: CASSWGWRGNAGELFF
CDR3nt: TGTGCCAGCAGCTGGGGATGGAGGGGGAACGCCGGGGAGCTGTTTTTT

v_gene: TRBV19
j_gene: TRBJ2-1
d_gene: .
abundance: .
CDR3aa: CASSPIAETYNEQFF
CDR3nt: TGTGCCAGTAGCCCGATAGCAGAAACCTACAATGAGCAGTTCTTC

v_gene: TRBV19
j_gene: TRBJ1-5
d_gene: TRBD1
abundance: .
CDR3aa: CASSIGQGFNQPQHF
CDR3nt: TGTGCCAGTAGTATAGGACAGGGTTTCAATCAGCCCCAGCATTTT

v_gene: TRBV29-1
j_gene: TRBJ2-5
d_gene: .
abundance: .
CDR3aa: CSVEDPGQLETQYF
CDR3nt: TGCAGCGTTGAAGATCCGGGCCAGTTAGAGACCCAGTACTTC

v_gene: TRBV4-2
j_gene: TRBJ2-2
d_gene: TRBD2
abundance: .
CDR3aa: CASSLPGLAGDLTGELFF
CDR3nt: TGTGCCAGCAGCCTGCCCGGACTAGCGGGGGACCTCACCGGGGAGCTGTTTTTT

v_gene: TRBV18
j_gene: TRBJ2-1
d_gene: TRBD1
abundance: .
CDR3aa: CASSPWDRGTNEQFF
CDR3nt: TGTGCCAGCTCACCATGGGACAGGGGGACCAATGAGCAGTTCTTC

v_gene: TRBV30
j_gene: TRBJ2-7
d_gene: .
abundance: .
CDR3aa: CAWAPGGYEQYF
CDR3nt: TGTGCCTGGGCGCCCGGGGGTTACGAGCAGTACTTC

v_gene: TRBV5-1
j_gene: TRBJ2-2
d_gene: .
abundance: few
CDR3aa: CASARDTNTGELFF
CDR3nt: TGCGCCAGCGCCCGGGACACAAACACCGGGGAGCTGTTTTTT

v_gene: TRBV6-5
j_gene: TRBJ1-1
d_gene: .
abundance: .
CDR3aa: CASSFRDMYTEAFF
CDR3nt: TGTGCCAGCAGTTTCCGGGACATGTACACTGAAGCTTTCTTT

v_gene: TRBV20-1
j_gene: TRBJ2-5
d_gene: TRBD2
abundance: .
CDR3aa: CSARGWEAGGLRETQYF
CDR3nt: TGCAGTGCTAGAGGCTGGGAAGCGGGGGGGCTTCGGGAGACCCAGTACTTC

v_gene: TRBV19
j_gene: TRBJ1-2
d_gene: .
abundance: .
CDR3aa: CASSISTRAEGYGYTF
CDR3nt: TGTGCCAGTAGTATATCTACTAGGGCAGAAGGGTATGGCTACACCTTC